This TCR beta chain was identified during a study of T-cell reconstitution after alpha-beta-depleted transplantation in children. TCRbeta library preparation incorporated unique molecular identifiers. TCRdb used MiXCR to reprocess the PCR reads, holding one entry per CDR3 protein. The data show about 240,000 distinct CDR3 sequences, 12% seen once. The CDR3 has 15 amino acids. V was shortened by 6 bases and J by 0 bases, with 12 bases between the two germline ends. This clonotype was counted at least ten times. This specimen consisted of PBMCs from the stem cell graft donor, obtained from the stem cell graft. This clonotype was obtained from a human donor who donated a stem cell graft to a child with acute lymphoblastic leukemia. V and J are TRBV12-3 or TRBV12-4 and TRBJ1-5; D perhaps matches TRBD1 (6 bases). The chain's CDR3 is CASRNRVDSNQPQHF. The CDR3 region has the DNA TGTGCCAGCAGAAACAGGGTTGATAGCAATCAGCCCCAGCATTTT.